This is a list of T cell receptor beta chains from one sample in a study of blood T cell repertoires in COVID-19. Assay: immunoSEQ multiplex PCR; the TCRdb copy retains only in-frame clones and omits some. Of roughly 130,000 clones listed, 90% are singletons. Sequencing was carried out using peripheral blood. Receptor source: a man between 45 and 60 years old with active COVID-19. Both conserved end residues are trimmed from each CDR3.

v_gene,CDR3aa
TRBV7-9,ASSLDREGDTQY
TRBV6-5,ASVGGGSSYNEQF
TRBV30,AWSTLYGLADPSKGELF
TRBV19,ASSINSYNEQF
TRBV9,ASSGAQGNTIY
TRBV24-1,ATSDKTSGSRGETQY
TRBV11-3,ASSGPRTSGRTGQETQY
TRBV19,ASIPDPGLEGYGYT
TRBV27,ASSRTGGFQPQH
TRBV5-4,ASSLAGAGTDTQY
TRBV19,ASSIGRPSNYGYT
TRBV7-9,ASSSLPDSMATGELF
TRBV11-3,ASSLRQGPGNTIY
TRBV19,ASTGWGDQPQH
TRBV18,ASSPSARRETQY
TRBV7-9,ASTGLGLSSYNEQF
TRBV25-1,ASRSGYNEQF
TRBV6-5,ASILSRDTLREQY
TRBV7-9,ASRLLSGNEQF
TRBV27,ASRRGFGGKSNSPLH
TRBV4-1,ASSPQGAEKLF
TRBV9,ASSVGTVGSYEQY
TRBV7-9,ASSLSGGNTGELF
TRBV27,ASSLSLGGKRETGRPISGYGYT
TRBV5-1,ASSWGRRQEYNEQF
TRBV10-2,ASSEPGLGADTQY
TRBV2,ASSTDRSTDTQY
TRBV5-1,ASSLGQGASGELF
TRBV6-5,ASLKIRGSTDTQY
TRBV5-4,ASSPSTGGGETQY